This section outlines one TCR beta chain sequence together with its context. This clone was recorded once. There is no known antigen for this receptor. It has no much larger one-base neighbor in the sample; base qualities were not kept. These data belong to a study of long-term antiretroviral therapy in people with HIV (dated by TCRdb to the early 2020s). Turning to the overall study: The earliest samples were collected approximately a decade before the 2015 WHO recommendation for immediate ART, a period when ART was typically delayed until CD4 counts fell. Whether ART initiation and durable HIV suppression were associated with changes in peripheral blood TRB repertoire composition and diversity was tested in a retrospective serial study. A total of 192 cryopreserved PBMC samples were contributed to the cohort by 30 adults with confirmed HIV infection, with samples collected serially over a mean of 6 years (range 1-12). Of the approximately 30 participants with HIV, approximately 11 were female. Test extractions of a monoclonal T-cell line alongside a few dozen polyclonal samples showed no cross-contamination during QIAcube processing. Here is what the overall study found, with its caveats: The samples span the years 2004 to 2017, and the ART regimens used at that time may not be as effective as current regimens. CDR3 length ranges in HIV repertoires were narrower than in controls, and network structure suggested an antigen-experienced repertoire with only a slight naive shift after ART. Because cell numbers in pre-ART samples were limited, unsorted PBMC were profiled instead of sorted CD4+ and CD8+ T cells. Owing to limited PBMC availability, only the TCR beta chain was sequenced, without alpha chain pairing. A significant increase in TRB diversity was found to be associated with ART initiation, although TRB diversity was observed to remain significantly below that of transplant donor controls even after long-term ART. Inferences about post-ART repertoire changes are limited because no data were available on ART adherence, viral resistance or therapy changes. Expanded TRB clones identified before ART initiation dominated the repertoire at all time points, although this dominance fluctuated and declined in many PLHIV after ART.

The immunoSEQ hsTCRB v3.0 assay was used at survey level resolution to sequence the TRB variable region. A depth of roughly 40,000-55,000 T-cell genomes per sample was targeted for TRB sequencing. TRB libraries were pooled and sequenced on an Illumina MiSeq using a v3 150-cycle kit. The study's processing was this. Repertoire analysis ran in R within a reproducible Nextflow workflow covering QC, data transformation and analysis. LymphoSeq2, an R package for exploring AIRR-Seq data, was used to implement the custom analyses. A handful of samples yielding fewer than 5000 total TRB sequences were excluded, leaving 150 to 200 analyzed HIV repertoires. Among the 170 to 200 retained HIV repertoires, 55 to 65 were collected before ART initiation and roughly 130 after ART initiation. Each repertoire was downsampled to 5000 TRB nucleotide sequences, and summary statistics were averaged across 100 downsampling iterations. Only TRB sequences with CDR3 regions of at least seven amino acids were retained for analysis. Diversity was assessed using a clonality score derived from Shannon entropy and using the Gini coefficient. In the repertoire networks, any two of the top 5000 CDR3 amino acid sequences were linked whenever the two sequences differed by an edit distance of one. For TRB CDR3 amino acid sequences, GLIPH2 was used to predict antigen specificity groups and MHC restriction. To flag known CMV, EBV, HIV or tissue antigen associations, CDR3 amino acid sequences were matched against VDJdb and McPAS-TCR. Pre-ART, post-ART and control groups were compared with Wilcoxon signed-rank tests and Holm-Bonferroni correction. In TCRdb, the immuneACCESS table is reduced to in-frame sequences with V and J assigned. These tables do not hold every clone; where another copy was compared, an unresolved V gene accounts for under half, and the others remain unexplained. Clone size and V and J calls were adopted from that table, with D and trimming inferred from the DNA. This sample is represented by about 24,000 clones; 70% to 85% of them were singletons. The top ten hold about 9% of the sample.

Participants were included only if at least one PBMC sample before ART initiation and at least two post-ART samples were available. All participants with HIV were treated in the United States of America. Before DNA extraction, cryopreserved samples of roughly 1-10 million PBMC were thawed and washed. At the time of the earliest PBMC sample, participants with HIV were aged between roughly 20 and 54 years. PBMC samples from each participant spanned 1-4 timepoints before ART initiation and 2-8 timepoints after ART initiation, with a median of 7 samples. For every participant, serial HIV viral load, CD4+ T-cell count, ART history and demographic data were obtained. Using a Qiagen kit on a QIAcube, genomic DNA was extracted from unsorted PBMC, with samples processed in batches of 12. Sample: unsorted PBMCs, taken 1.2 years after starting antiretroviral therapy. The origin of this receptor is a woman aged 40 to 50 with HIV.

DNA sequence: TGTGCCACCAGCAGAGATGGCAGGATGAACACCGGGGAGCTGTTTTTT. This is translated as CATSRDGRMNTGELFF. The chain is made from TRBV15 and TRBJ2-2; no D gene can be assigned with confidence. The CDR3 runs 16 amino acids, cysteine and phenylalanine included. Solely the CDR3 DNA is kept, with 48 bases framed from the first base. CDR1 and CDR2 were assigned from the germline V gene (reference sequence) as LNHNV and YYDKDF. V is pared back by 0 bases and J by 1 base, with 9 bases lying between the germline termini.